This T cell receptor beta chain was recorded in a study of blood T cell repertoires in COVID-19. Study summary: Specimens from acute and convalescent COVID-19 originated in the United States, Italy and Spain.

The V gene's germline CDR1 is MNHEY and CDR2 SVGEGT. This CDR3 is 16 amino acids long. V gave up 6 bases and J gave up 3 bases; unmatched junction bases: 12. Per the original methods: By means of reference gene primer amplification, nucleated cell counts were estimated. The assay was immunoSEQ multiplex PCR, and TCRdb's table has in-frame clones only and misses some. The V and J calls and clone size are taken from that table; D and trimming were inferred from the DNA. Of around 75,000 clones listed, about 84% are singletons. The Seattle patients joined while their infection was active and were tracked longitudinally afterward.

The V gene is TRBV6-2 or TRBV6-3, the J gene TRBJ2-3; 7 bases map to TRBD1. The specimen was peripheral blood. The sequence came from a man aged 45-65 years with COVID-19, enrolled during active disease. CDR3 bases: TGTGCCAGCAGCATCCCGGGACAGAGAAAGACAGATACGCAGTATTTT. This gives the protein CASSIPGQRKTDTQYF.